Each of the 5 T cell receptor beta chains below was sequenced from the same sample in a study of blood T cell repertoires in COVID-19. The assay was immunoSEQ multiplex PCR, and TCRdb's table has in-frame clones only and misses some. The table shows approximately 220,000 clones, with around 88% occurring only once. Sequencing was performed on PBMCs or T cells enriched from blood (not recorded which). The receptors come from a woman younger than 45 who had been exposed to COVID-19.

The chain has TRBV11-2 and TRBJ2-1, with D perhaps TRBD1 (5 bases). The CDR3 extends over 15 amino acids. V lost 1 base and J lost 4, with 11 bases in between. CDR1 and CDR2 (germline): SGHAT, FQNNGV. CDR3 nucleotide sequence: TGTGCCAGCAGCTTAGCAGGGCGCACTTACAATGAGCAGTTCTTC. This gives the protein CASSLAGRTYNEQFF.

The chain joins TRBV6-2 or TRBV6-3 to TRBJ1-2; a possible D gene is TRBD1 (6 bases). Looked up from germline, CDR1 is MNHEY and CDR2 is SVGEGT. The CDR3 contains 17 residues. V lost 1 base to trimming and J lost 5 bases, with 20 bases between them. The CDR3 sequence is CASSYWSGGRVGYGYTF. Written as DNA, the CDR3 is TGTGCCAGCAGTTACTGGAGCGGGGGGCGCGTGGGTTATGGCTACACCTTC.

V and J are TRBV19 and TRBJ1-6; D not resolved. CDR3 length equals 17 residues. The V gene's germline CDR1 is LNHDA and CDR2 SQIVND (reference sequence). Trimming took 1 base from V and 0 from J, leaving 10 bases between them. The CDR3 DNA sequence: TGTGCCAGTAGTATAGGACGACGGAGCTCCTATAATTCACCCCTCCACTTT. This gives the protein CASSIGRRSSYNSPLHF. The full variable domain, with the rest looked up from reference TRBV19 and TRBJ1-6, is DGGITQSPKYLFRKEGQNVTLSCEQNLNHDAMYWYRQDPGQGLRLIYYSQIVNDFQKGDIAEGYSVSREKKESFPLTVTSAQKNPTAFYLCASSIGRRSSYNSPLHFGNGTRLTVT.

CDR3 coding DNA: TGTGCCAGTACCATTCGGGACAGGGTTAACACCGGGGAGCTGTTTTTT. It encodes CASTIRDRVNTGELFF. The chain couples TRBV19 to TRBJ2-2; TRBD1 matches at 9 bases. Germline V gene data show CDR1 as LNHDA and CDR2 as SQIVND (reference sequence). V was clipped by 7 bases and J by 2 bases; unmatched bases: 8. CDR3 size: 16 residues. The full variable domain, with the rest looked up from reference TRBV19 and TRBJ2-2, is DGGITQSPKYLFRKEGQNVTLSCEQNLNHDAMYWYRQDPGQGLRLIYYSQIVNDFQKGDIAEGYSVSREKKESFPLTVTSAQKNPTAFYLCASTIRDRVNTGELFFGEGSRLTVL.

The gene calls are TRBV30 and TRBJ1-2; D is unresolved. Trimming removed 3 bases at V and 8 bases at J, with 10 bases between. The CDR3 extends over 11 amino acids. From germline, CDR1 is GTSNPN and CDR2 SVGIG (reference sequence). The DNA of the CDR3 is TGTGCCTGGAGCCCATACACAGGCTACACCTTC. Protein sequence: CAWSPYTGYTF.